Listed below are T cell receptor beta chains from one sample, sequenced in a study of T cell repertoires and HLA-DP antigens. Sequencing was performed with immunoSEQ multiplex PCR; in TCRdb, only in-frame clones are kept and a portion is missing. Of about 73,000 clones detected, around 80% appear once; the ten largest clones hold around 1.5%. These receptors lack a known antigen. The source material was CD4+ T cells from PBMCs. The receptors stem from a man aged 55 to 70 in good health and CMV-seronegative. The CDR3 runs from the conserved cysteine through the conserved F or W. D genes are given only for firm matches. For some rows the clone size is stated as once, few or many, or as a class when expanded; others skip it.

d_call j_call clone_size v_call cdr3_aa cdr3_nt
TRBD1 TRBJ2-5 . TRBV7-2 CASSLAEGTGWVTQYF TGTGCCAGCAGCTTAGCTGAGGGGACAGGGTGGGTGACCCAGTACTTC
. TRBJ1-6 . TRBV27 CASRGTDNSPLHF TGTGCCAGCAGAGGGACGGATAATTCACCCCTCCACTTT
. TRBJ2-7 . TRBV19 CASSIDRATYEQYF TGTGCCAGTAGTATAGACAGGGCGACCTACGAGCAGTACTTC
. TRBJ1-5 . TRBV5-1 CASSPGDSNQPQHF TGCGCCAGCAGTCCAGGTGATAGCAATCAGCCCCAGCATTTT
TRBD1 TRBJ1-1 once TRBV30 CAWSQGVANEAFF TGTGCCTGGTCACAGGGGGTGGCGAACGAAGCTTTCTTT
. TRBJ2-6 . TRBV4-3 CASSQDSGANVLTF TGCGCCAGCAGCCAAGATTCCGGGGCCAACGTCCTGACTTTC
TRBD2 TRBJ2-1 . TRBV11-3 CASSLLAGGYNEQFF TGTGCCAGCAGCTTACTCGCGGGAGGGTACAATGAGCAGTTCTTC
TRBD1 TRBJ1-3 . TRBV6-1 CASRRDSNSGNTIYF TGTGCCAGCAGGAGGGACAGCAACTCTGGAAACACCATATATTTT
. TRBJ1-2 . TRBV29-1 CSVEPRDGYGYTF TGCAGCGTTGAACCCAGGGATGGGTATGGCTACACCTTC
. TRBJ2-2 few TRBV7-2 CASSVPQGFTGELFF TGTGCCAGCAGCGTCCCTCAGGGGTTCACCGGGGAGCTGTTTTTT
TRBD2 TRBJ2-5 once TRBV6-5 CASRRLAGDETQYF TGTGCCAGCAGGCGACTAGCGGGGGACGAGACCCAGTACTTC
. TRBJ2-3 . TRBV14 CASSPRMAPWGDTQYF TGTGCCAGCAGTCCCAGGATGGCCCCTTGGGGAGATACGCAGTATTTT
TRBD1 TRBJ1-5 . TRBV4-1 CASSLGQGFPNQPQHF TGCGCCAGCAGCCTGGGACAGGGGTTCCCCAATCAGCCCCAGCATTTT
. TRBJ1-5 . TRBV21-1 CASSNLRTQASNQPQHF TGTGCCAGCAGCAATTTGAGAACACAGGCTAGCAATCAGCCCCAGCATTTT
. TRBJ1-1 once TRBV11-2 CASSSGVMTEAFF TGTGCCAGCAGCTCAGGGGTAATGACTGAAGCTTTCTTT
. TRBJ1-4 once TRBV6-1 CASSPGQIFNEKLFF TGTGCCAGCAGCCCTGGACAGATTTTTAATGAAAAACTGTTTTTT
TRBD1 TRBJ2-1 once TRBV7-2 CASSVRQGYNEQFF TGTGCCAGCAGCGTGCGACAGGGGTACAATGAGCAGTTCTTC
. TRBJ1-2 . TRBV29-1 CSAAGYGGYTF TGCAGCGCCGCAGGGTACGGGGGCTACACCTTC
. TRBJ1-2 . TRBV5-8 CASSLAGYGYTF TGTGCCAGCAGCTTGGCGGGGTATGGCTACACCTTC
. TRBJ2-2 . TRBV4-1 CASSQDRAAGELFF TGCGCCAGCAGCCAAGATAGAGCTGCCGGGGAGCTGTTTTTT
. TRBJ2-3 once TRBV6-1 CASSEIMATDTQYF TGTGCCAGCAGTGAAATAATGGCAACAGATACGCAGTATTTT
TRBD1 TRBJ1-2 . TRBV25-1 CASSGTGANYGYTF TGTGCCAGCAGCGGGACAGGGGCGAACTATGGCTACACCTTC
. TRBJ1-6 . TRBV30 CAWSPARYNSPLHF TGTGCCTGGAGTCCAGCCCGCTATAATTCACCCCTCCACTTT
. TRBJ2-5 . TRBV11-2 CASTHHPRGMETQYF TGTGCCAGCACTCACCACCCAAGGGGTATGGAGACCCAGTACTTC
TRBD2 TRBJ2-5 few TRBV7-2 CASSRGGYQETQYF TGTGCCAGCAGCCGGGGGGGGTACCAAGAGACCCAGTACTTC
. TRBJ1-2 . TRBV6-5 CASSSRRGAGGYTF TGTGCCAGCAGTTCAAGACGGGGGGCGGGTGGCTACACCTTC
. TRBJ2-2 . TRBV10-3 CAISESAAPVAGELFF TGTGCCATCAGTGAGTCTGCAGCCCCGGTGGCCGGGGAGCTGTTTTTT
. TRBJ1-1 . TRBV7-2 CASSSTGLKAFF TGTGCCAGCAGTTCTACAGGGCTGAAGGCTTTCTTT
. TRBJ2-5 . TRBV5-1 CASSPLSGAQETQYF TGCGCCAGCAGCCCCCTGTCGGGGGCCCAAGAGACCCAGTACTTC
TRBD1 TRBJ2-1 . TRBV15 CATSRDRAGNNEQFF TGTGCCACCAGCAGGGACAGGGCGGGGAACAATGAGCAGTTCTTC
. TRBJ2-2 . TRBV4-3 CASKGRTNTGELFF TGCGCCAGCAAGGGACGGACGAACACCGGGGAGCTGTTTTTT
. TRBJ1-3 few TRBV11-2 CASSSYRGGGNTIYF TGTGCCAGCAGCTCCTATCGGGGGGGTGGAAACACCATATATTTT
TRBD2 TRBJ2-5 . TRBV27 CASSYSSGRGRETQYF TGTGCCAGCAGTTATTCCAGCGGGAGGGGGAGGGAGACCCAGTACTTC
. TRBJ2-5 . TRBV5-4 CASSSPGIGETQYF TGTGCCAGCAGCTCACCAGGGATAGGGGAGACCCAGTACTTC
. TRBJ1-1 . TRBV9 CASSPSRGGGTEAFF TGTGCCAGCAGCCCTTCAAGGGGTGGGGGCACTGAAGCTTTCTTT